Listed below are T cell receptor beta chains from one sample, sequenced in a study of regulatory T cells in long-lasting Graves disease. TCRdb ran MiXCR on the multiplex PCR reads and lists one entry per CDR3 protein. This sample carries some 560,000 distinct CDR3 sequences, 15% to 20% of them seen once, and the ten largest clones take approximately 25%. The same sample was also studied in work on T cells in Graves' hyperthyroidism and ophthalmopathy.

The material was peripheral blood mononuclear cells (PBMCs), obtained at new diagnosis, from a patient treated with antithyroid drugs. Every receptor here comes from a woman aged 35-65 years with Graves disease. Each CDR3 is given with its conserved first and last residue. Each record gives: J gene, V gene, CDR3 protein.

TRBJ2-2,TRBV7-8,CASSLRQAVGTGELFF
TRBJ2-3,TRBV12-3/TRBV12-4,CASRQGTDTQYF
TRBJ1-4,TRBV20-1,CSARHGEKLFF
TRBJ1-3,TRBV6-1,CASGEGESRTIYF
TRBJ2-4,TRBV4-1,CASSQEGRGKNIQYF
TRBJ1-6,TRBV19,CASRGTGISPLHF
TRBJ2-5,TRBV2,CATQGRETQYF
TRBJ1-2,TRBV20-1,CSARAYSLPNYGYTF
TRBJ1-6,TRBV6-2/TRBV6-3,CASSWGGDSPLHF
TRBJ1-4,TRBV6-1,CASRLDRANEKLFF
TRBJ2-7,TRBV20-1,CSARGQQRGMNEQYF
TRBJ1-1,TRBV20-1,CSASRGAADTEAFF
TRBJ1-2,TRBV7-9,CASSLAQHTYTF